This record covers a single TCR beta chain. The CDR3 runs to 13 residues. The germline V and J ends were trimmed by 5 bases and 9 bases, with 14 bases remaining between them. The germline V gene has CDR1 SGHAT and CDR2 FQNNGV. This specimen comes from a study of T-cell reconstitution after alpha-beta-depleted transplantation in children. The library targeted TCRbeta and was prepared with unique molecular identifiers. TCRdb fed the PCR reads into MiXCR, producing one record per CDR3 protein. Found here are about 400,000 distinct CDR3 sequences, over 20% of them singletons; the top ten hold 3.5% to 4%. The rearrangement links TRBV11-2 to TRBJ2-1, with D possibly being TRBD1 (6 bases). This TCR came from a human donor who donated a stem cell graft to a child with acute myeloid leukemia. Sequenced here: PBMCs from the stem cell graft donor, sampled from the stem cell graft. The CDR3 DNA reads TGTGCCAGCAGCCCAAACAGGGACGTTGAGCAGTTCTTC. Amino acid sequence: CASSPNRDVEQFF.